This entry lists 12 T cell receptor beta chains sequenced from one sample in a study of T cells in Graves' hyperthyroidism and ophthalmopathy. TCR beta CDR3 sequences were amplified from RNA transcripts. The study used the HTBI primer set for a first-round RT-PCR of the TCR CDR3. From the multiplex PCR reads, TCRdb called clonotypes with MiXCR, one entry per CDR3 protein. Of about 710,000 distinct CDR3 sequences listed, around 17% were seen once; the top ten hold under 8.5%. The material sequenced was blood. Receptors were obtained from a young man with Graves' hyperthyroidism.

This clonotype was recorded at least ten times. The chain carries TRBV28 and TRBJ2-3; D gene ambiguous. The CDR3 length is 14 residues. Trimming left V 3 bases short and J 6 bases short, with 13 bases between. In germline, CDR1 is MDHEN, CDR2 SYDVKM. The CDR3 nucleotides are TGTGCCAGCAGTTTCGGCGGCCCGACGGATACGCAGTATTTT. Protein product: CASSFGGPTDTQYF. The variable domain in full, with the rest retrieved from reference TRBV28 and TRBJ2-3, is DVKVTQSSRYLVKRTGEKVFLECVQDMDHENMFWYRQDPGLGLRLIYFSYDVKMKEKGDIPEGYSVSREKKERFSLILESASTNQTSMYLCASSFGGPTDTQYFGPGTRLTVL.

The rearrangement links TRBV6-1 to TRBJ2-7; D may be TRBD2 (7 bases). The V end was cut by 6 bases, the J end by 3 bases, with 18 bases between. The germline V gene encodes CDR1 MNHNS and CDR2 SASEGT. The CDR3 is 15 residues long. For the CDR3, the DNA is TGTGCCAGCAGGAAAACAGGGAGGGGAGACTACGAGCAGTACTTC. This encodes CASRKTGRGDYEQYF.

This chain joins TRBV14 and TRBJ2-7, with D possibly matching TRBD2 (6 bases). This CDR3 spans 16 amino acids. The germline V gene has CDR1 SGHDN and CDR2 FVKESK. Trimming left V 2 bases short and J 0 bases short, with 14 bases between. The CDR3, as DNA: TGTGCCAGCAGCCAATTTACGGGACTCGGCTCCTACGAGCAGTACTTC. It specifies CASSQFTGLGSYEQYF.

There are a few counts of this clonotype. The genes are TRBV20-1 and TRBJ2-7, with 9 bases that match TRBD2. Germline lookup yields CDR1 DFQATT and CDR2 SNEGSKA (reference sequence). The J segment lost 4 bases and the V segment lost 6 bases, leaving 13 bases of the junction unmatched. The CDR3 covers 15 residues. Here the CDR3 DNA reads TGCAGTGCCCATGCGTTAGCGGGAGACCTTTACGAGCAGTACTTC. It translates to CSAHALAGDLYEQYF.

On this clonotype itself: A junction boundary mismatches the germline segment, possibly from a read error. V is TRBV4-1 and J is TRBJ2-1; no reliable D call. The CDR3 contains 15 residues. The germline V gene has CDR1 MGHRA and CDR2 YSYEKL. The CDR3 is CPSSQTASSYNEQFF. The CDR3 DNA reads as TGCCCCAGCAGCCAGACCGCTAGCTCCTACAATGAGCAGTTCTTC.

This clonotype was recorded many times. The rearrangement joins TRBV10-3 to TRBJ1-2; 10 nucleotides agree with TRBD1. This CDR3 is 15 amino acids long. J gave up 5 bases and V 4 bases, and 7 bases lay outside the gene matches. The germline V gene encodes CDR1 ENHRY and CDR2 SYGVKD. The CDR3 coding sequence is TGTGCCATCAGTGTTCCGGGGGACAGGGGATATGGCTACACCTTC. Amino acid sequence: CAISVPGDRGYGYTF.

This clonotype was counted ten times or more. The gene calls are TRBV19 and TRBJ2-7, with 11 bases that match TRBD2. CDR1 and CDR2 (germline): LNHDA, SQIVND (reference sequence). The CDR3 totals 15 residues. V lost 4 bases and J lost 7; bases outside the gene matches: 9. The CDR3 protein is CASSTGTSGLREQYF. The DNA of the CDR3 is TGTGCCAGTAGTACTGGGACTAGCGGCCTACGGGAGCAGTACTTC.

This clonotype was picked up a small number of times. A much larger clone differs by one base, so this may be a read error. The conserved phenylalanine or tryptophan normally closing the CDR3 is absent here, so this likely arose from a read error. The V and J genes are TRBV11-2 and TRBJ2-7; D gene ambiguous. This CDR3 spans 14 amino acids. V was shortened by 3 bases and J by 7 bases, with 16 bases between the two germline ends. Germline CDR1 is SGHAT and CDR2 is FQNNGV. The CDR3 sequence is CASSFWLDPKEQYL. The CDR3 DNA sequence: TGTGCCAGCAGCTTTTGGCTAGATCCTAAAGAGCAGTACCTC.

In this sample, this clonotype turned up many times. This chain's CDR3 is CASISRSYNEQFF. The CDR3 DNA follows: TGTGCCAGCATTTCTCGCTCCTACAATGAGCAGTTCTTC. The chain links TRBV6-1 to TRBJ2-1; D gene unclear. The CDR3 is 13 amino acids. The V and J ends lost 7 bases and 0 bases respectively, with 7 bases between them. Germline lookup yields CDR1 MNHNS and CDR2 SASEGT.

V gene TRBV12-3 or TRBV12-4 combines with J gene TRBJ2-1; D perhaps matches TRBD2 (5 bases). The CDR3 runs 15 residues. Trimming pared 8 bases from V and 7 bases from J, leaving 21 bases between. The CDR3 DNA follows: TGTGCCAGCTCCAACCTCCCGGGGTCTCGGAATGAGCAGTTCTTC. Amino acids: CASSNLPGSRNEQFF.

This clonotype has ten or more counts. This chain connects TRBV30 to TRBJ2-7; D not certain. Deletions cut 2 bases from V and 4 bases from J, with 12 bases between. There are 13 residues in the CDR3. Germline V gene sequence: CDR1 GTSNPN, CDR2 SVGIG (reference sequence). For the CDR3, the DNA is TGTGCCTGGAGTTCCCGAAGTATATACGAGCAGTACTTC. This translates into CAWSSRSIYEQYF.

This clonotype has ten or more counts. V and J are TRBV29-1 and TRBJ2-7, with 8 bases fitting TRBD1. This CDR3 is 15 amino acids long. The germline CDR1 and CDR2 sequences are SQVTM and ANQGSEA. Trimming cost V 1 base and J 3 bases; bases outside gene matches: 8. The CDR3 nucleotides read TGCAGCGTTGAAGCGTCGACAGGGGTTATCTACGAGCAGTACTTC. Residues: CSVEASTGVIYEQYF.